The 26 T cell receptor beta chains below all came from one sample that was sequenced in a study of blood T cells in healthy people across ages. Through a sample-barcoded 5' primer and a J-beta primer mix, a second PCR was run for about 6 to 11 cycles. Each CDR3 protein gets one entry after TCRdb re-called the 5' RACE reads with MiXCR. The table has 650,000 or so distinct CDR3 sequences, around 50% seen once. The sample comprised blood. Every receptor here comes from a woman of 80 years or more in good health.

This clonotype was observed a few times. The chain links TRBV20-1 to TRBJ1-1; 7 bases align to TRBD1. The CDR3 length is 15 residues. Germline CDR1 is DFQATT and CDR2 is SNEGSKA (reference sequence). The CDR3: CSPNRGRGLNTEAFF. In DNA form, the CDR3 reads TGCAGCCCTAACAGGGGACGGGGCCTGAACACTGAAGCTTTCTTT.

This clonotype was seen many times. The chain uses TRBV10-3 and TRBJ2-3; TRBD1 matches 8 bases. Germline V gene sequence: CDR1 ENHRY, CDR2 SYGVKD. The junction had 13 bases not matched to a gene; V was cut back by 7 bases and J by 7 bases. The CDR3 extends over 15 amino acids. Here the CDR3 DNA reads TGTGCCATCATGGGCGGGACAGGATTTACAAATACGCAGTATTTT. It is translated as CAIMGGTGFTNTQYF.

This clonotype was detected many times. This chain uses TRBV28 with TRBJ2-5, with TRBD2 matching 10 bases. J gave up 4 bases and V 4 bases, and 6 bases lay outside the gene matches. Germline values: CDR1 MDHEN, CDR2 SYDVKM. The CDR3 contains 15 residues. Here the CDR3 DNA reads TGTGCCAGCAGTTACCTAGCGGGGGAGCGAGAGACCCAGTACTTC. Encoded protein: CASSYLAGERETQYF.

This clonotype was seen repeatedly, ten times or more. The CDR3 loop reads CASSREYGYTF. In nucleotides, the CDR3 is TGTGCCAGCAGCCGGGAGTATGGCTACACCTTC. The chain links TRBV5-6 to TRBJ1-2; D gene ambiguous. V dropped 4 bases and J dropped 5 bases, with 6 bases sitting between them. This CDR3 comprises 11 residues. In germline, CDR1 is SGHDT, CDR2 YYEEEE.

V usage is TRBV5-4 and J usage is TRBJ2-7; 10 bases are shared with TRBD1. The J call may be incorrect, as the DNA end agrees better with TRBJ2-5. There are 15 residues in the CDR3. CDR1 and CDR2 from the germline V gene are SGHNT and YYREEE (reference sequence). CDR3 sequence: CASSIRTGGLETQYF. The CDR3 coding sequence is TGTGCCAGCAGCATAAGGACAGGGGGATTGGAGACCCAGTACTTC.

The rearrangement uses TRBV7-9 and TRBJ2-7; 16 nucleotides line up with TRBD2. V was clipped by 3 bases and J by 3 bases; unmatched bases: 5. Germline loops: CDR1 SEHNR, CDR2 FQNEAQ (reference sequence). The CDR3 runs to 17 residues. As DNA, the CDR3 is TGTGCCAGCAGCTTCGGGACTAGCGGGAGGGGAGACTACGAGCAGTACTTC. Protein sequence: CASSFGTSGRGDYEQYF.

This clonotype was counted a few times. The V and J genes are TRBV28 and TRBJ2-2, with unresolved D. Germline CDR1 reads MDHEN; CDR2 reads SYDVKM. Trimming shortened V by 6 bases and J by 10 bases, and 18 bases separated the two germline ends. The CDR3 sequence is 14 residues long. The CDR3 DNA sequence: TGTGCCAGCAGGGAATCAGGTTCTCAGGTGGAGCTGTTTTTT. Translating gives CASRESGSQVELFF.

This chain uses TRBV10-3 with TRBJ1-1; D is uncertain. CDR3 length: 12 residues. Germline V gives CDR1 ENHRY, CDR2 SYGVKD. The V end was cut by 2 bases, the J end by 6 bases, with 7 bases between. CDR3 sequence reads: CAISEVEAEAFF. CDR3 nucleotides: TGTGCCATCAGTGAGGTGGAGGCTGAAGCTTTCTTT.

CDR3 in amino acids: CASSLDGPWDTQYF. The CDR3 DNA is TGCGCCAGCAGCTTGGACGGCCCTTGGGATACGCAGTATTTT. This chain connects TRBV5-1 to TRBJ2-3; D remains ambiguous. Germline V gene data show CDR1 as SGHRS and CDR2 as YFSETQ. The CDR3 length is 14 residues. Trimming shortened V by 0 bases and J by 6 bases, and 11 bases separated the two germline ends. Full variable domain (outside the CDR3, taken from reference TRBV5-1 and TRBJ2-3): KAGVTQTPRYLIKTRGQQVTLSCSPISGHRSVSWYQQTPGQGLQFLFEYFSETQRNKGNFPGRFSGRQFSNSRSEMNVSTLELGDSALYLCASSLDGPWDTQYFGPGTRLTVL.

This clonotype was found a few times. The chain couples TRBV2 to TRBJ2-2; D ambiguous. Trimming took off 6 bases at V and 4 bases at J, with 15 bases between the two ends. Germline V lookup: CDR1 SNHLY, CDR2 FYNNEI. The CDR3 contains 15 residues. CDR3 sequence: CASRIESGITGELFF. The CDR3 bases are TGTGCCAGCAGGATCGAGAGTGGAATCACCGGGGAGCTGTTTTTT.

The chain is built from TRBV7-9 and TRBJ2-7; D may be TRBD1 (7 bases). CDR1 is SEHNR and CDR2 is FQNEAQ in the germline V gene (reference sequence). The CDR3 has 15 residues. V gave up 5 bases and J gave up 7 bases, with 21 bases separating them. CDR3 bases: TGTGCCAGCAGCCCTACACAACAGGGGAGGAATGAGCAGTACTTC. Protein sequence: CASSPTQQGRNEQYF.

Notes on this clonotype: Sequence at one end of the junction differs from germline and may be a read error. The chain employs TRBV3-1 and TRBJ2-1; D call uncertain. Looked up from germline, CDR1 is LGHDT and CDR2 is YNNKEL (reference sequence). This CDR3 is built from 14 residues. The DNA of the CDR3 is TGCGCCAGCAGCCAACCAGCGTCGCGGAATGAGCAGTTCTTC. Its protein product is CASSQPASRNEQFF.

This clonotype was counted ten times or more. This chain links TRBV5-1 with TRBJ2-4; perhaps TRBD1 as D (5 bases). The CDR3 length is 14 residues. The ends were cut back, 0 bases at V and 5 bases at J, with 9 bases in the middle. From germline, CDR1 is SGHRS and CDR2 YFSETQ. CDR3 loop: CASSLAEGENIQYF. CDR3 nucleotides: TGCGCCAGCAGCTTGGCAGAAGGGGAAAACATTCAGTACTTC.

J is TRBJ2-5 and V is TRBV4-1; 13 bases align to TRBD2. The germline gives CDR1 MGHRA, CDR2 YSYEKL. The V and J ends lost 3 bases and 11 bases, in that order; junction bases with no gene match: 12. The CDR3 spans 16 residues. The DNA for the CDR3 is TGCGCCAGCAGCCACGGGACTAGCGGGATGGTTAATGAGCAGTACTTC. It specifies CASSHGTSGMVNEQYF.

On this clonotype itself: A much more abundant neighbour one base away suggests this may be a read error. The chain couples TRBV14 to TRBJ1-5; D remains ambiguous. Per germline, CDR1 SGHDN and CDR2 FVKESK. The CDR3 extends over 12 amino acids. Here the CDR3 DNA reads TGTGCCAGCATCCAATTTAATCAGCCCCAGCATTTT. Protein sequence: CASIQFNQPQHF.

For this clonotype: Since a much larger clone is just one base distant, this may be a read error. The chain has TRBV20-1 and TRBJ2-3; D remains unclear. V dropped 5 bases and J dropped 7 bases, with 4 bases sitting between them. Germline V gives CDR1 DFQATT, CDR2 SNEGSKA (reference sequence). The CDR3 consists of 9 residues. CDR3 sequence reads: CSAGYTQYF. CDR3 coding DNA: TGCAGTGCTGGATATACGCAGTATTTT.

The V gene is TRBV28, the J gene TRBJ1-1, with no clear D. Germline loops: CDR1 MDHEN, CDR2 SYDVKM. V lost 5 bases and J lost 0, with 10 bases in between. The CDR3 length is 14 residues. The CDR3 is CASSTWTVNTEAFF. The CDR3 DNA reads TGTGCCAGCAGTACTTGGACGGTGAACACTGAAGCTTTCTTT.

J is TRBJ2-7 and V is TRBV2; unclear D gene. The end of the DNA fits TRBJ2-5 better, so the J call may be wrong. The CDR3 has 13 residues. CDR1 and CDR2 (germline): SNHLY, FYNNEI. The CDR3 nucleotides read TGTGCCAGCAGTGCGGAGATGGTTGAGACCCAGTACTTC. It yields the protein CASSAEMVETQYF.

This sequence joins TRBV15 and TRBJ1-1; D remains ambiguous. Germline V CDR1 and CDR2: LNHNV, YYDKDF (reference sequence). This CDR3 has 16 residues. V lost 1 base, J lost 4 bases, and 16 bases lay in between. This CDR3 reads CATSRGSRGLVTEAFF. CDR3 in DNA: TGTGCCACCAGCAGAGGCTCGAGAGGGTTGGTCACTGAAGCTTTCTTT. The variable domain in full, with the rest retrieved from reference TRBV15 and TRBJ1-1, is DAMVIQNPRYQVTQFGKPVTLSCSQTLNHNVMYWYQQKSSQAPKLLFHYYDKDFNNEADTPDNFQSRRPNTSFCFLDIRSPGLGDTAMYLCATSRGSRGLVTEAFFGQGTRLTVV.

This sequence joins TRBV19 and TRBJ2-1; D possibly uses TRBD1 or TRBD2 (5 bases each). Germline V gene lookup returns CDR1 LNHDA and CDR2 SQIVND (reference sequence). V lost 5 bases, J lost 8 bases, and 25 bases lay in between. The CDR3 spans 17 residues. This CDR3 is CASSFTTRGGRLHEQFF. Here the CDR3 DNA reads TGTGCCAGTAGTTTCACAACCCGGGGCGGACGGCTCCATGAGCAGTTCTTC.

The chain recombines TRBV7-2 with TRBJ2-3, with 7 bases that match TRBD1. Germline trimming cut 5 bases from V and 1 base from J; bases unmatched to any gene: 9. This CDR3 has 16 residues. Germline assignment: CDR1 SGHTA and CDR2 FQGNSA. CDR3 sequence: CASSPPPGQRTDTQYF. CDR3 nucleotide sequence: TGTGCCAGCAGCCCCCCCCCGGGACAGCGCACAGATACGCAGTATTTT.

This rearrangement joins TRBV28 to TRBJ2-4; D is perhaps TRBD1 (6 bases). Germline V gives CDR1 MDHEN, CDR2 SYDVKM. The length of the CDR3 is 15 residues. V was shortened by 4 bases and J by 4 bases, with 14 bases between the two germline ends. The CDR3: CASSSDRFAKNIQYF. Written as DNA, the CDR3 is TGTGCCAGCAGTTCCGACAGGTTTGCGAAAAACATTCAGTACTTC.

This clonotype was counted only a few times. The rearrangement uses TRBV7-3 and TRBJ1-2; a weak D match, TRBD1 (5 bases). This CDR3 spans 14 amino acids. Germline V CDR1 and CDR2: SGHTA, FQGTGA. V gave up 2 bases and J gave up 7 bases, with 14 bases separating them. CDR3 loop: CASSLQGGLGGYTF. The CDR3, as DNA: TGTGCCAGCAGCTTACAGGGCGGGCTGGGTGGCTACACCTTC.

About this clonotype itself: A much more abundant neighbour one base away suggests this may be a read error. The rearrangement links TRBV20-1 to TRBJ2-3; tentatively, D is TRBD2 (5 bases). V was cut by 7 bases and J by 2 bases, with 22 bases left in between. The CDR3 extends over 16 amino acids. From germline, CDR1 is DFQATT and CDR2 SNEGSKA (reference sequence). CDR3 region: CSVPPSRGLVTDTQYF. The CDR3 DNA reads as TGCAGTGTCCCGCCTAGCCGGGGTTTGGTCACAGATACGCAGTATTTT.

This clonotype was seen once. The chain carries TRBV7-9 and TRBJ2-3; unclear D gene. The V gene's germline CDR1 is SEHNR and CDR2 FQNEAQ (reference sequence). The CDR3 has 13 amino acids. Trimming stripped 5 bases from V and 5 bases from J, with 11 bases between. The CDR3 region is CASSVSLGDTQYF. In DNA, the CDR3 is TGTGCCAGCAGCGTATCGTTAGGAGATACGCAGTATTTT. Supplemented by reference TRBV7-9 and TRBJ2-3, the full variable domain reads DTGVSQNPRHKITKRGQNVTFRCDPISEHNRLYWYRQTLGQGPEFLTYFQNEAQLEKSRLLSDRFSAERPKGSFSTLEIQRTEQGDSAMYLCASSVSLGDTQYFGPGTRLTVL.

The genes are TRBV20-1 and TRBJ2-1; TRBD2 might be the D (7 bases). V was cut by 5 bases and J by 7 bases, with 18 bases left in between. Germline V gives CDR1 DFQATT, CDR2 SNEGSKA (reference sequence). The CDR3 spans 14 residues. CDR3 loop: CSASPGGPKNEQFF. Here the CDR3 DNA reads TGCAGTGCTTCCCCCGGGGGGCCGAAAAATGAGCAGTTCTTC.